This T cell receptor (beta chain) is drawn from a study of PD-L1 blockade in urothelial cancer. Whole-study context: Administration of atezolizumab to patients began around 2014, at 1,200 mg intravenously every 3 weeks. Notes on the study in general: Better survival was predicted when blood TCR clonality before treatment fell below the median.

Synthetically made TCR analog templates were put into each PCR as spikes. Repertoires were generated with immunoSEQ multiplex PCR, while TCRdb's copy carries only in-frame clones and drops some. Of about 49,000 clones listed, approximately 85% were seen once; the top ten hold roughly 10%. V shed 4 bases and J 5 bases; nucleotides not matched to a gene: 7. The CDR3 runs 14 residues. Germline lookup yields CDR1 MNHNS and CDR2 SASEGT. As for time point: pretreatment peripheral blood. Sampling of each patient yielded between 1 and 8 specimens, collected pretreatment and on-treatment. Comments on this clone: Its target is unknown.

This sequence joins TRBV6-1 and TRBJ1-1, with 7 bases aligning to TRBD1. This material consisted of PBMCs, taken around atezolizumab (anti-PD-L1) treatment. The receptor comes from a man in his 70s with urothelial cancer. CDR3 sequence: CASSGDSGRTEAFF. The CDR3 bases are TGTGCCAGCAGTGGGGACAGTGGGAGGACTGAAGCTTTCTTT.